Presented here are 16 T cell receptor beta chains from one specimen sequenced in a study of CD8 T cells in ankylosing spondylitis (dated by TCRdb to the late 2010s). The library was built by means of 5' RACE. The sequencer listed for this sample is Illumina HiSeq 2500. TCRdb took the public reads, trimmed them with fastp at Q25, ran MiXCR for clone calling and kept in-frame beta chains. CDR3 protein duplicates are merged, each entry listing the most common genes and DNA. The sample records some 200,000 distinct CDR3 sequences, roughly 12% of which are singletons. The biggest ten clones account for 16% of the sample. The specimen sequenced was blood, either unsorted or a sorted T cell fraction (not recorded which). The receptors here all came from a male donor with ankylosing spondylitis or in good health (not recorded which).

V usage is TRBV20-1 and J usage is TRBJ2-3, with 7 positions matching TRBD2. The CDR3 runs to 16 residues. Germline V gene data show CDR1 as DFQATT and CDR2 as SNEGSKA (reference sequence). Trimming took 7 bases from V and 0 from J; bases not matched to a gene: 13. CDR3 sequence (DNA): TGCAGTGTCGGCAGCGGGGACCAGCTAAGCACAGATACGCAGTATTTT. This encodes CSVGSGDQLSTDTQYF.

This clonotype was recorded at least ten times. This chain joins TRBV10-1 and TRBJ2-7; D gene unclear. This CDR3 has 12 amino acids. Germline V gives CDR1 WNHNN, CDR2 SYGVQD (reference sequence). V was cut by 2 bases and J by 5 bases, with 7 bases left in between. CDR3 residues: CASSEPQHEQYF. The CDR3 DNA follows: TGCGCCAGCAGTGAGCCCCAGCACGAGCAGTACTTC.

V and J are TRBV12-3 or TRBV12-4 and TRBJ1-1, with 10 bases fitting TRBD1. The length of the CDR3 is 15 residues. V was pared by 2 bases and J by 3 bases, with 3 bases of the junction left unmatched. CDR3 protein: CASSLSGTGDTEAFF. The CDR3 nucleotides are TGTGCCAGCAGTTTATCCGGGACAGGGGACACTGAAGCTTTCTTT.

V is TRBV6-1 and J is TRBJ2-7; 7 nucleotides align to TRBD1. The CDR3 extends over 14 amino acids. Unmatched junction bases numbered 3, after V lost 2 bases and J lost 2 bases. Germline CDR1 reads MNHNS; CDR2 reads SASEGT. The CDR3 bases are TGTGCCAGCAGTGAATACACAGGGGCCTACGAGCAGTACTTC. Amino acid sequence: CASSEYTGAYEQYF.

This clonotype appeared a few times. V gene TRBV5-1 combines with J gene TRBJ1-1, with TRBD1 identical over 9 bases. The junction had 3 bases not matched to a gene; V was cut back by 2 bases and J by 1 base. The CDR3 length is 15 residues. The germline gives CDR1 SGHRS, CDR2 YFSETQ. CDR3 in amino acids: CASSLGQGTNTEAFF. DNA of the CDR3: TGCGCCAGCAGCTTAGGACAGGGGACGAACACTGAAGCTTTCTTT.

The chain links TRBV7-9 to TRBJ1-2; 7 nucleotides align to TRBD1. The CDR3 is made up of 13 amino acids. Trimming took 5 bases from V and 6 from J; bases not matched to a gene: 6. Germline lookup yields CDR1 SEHNR and CDR2 FQNEAQ (reference sequence). CDR3 bases: TGTGCCAGCAGCCTTGACAGGGAGGATGGCTACACCTTC. Encoded protein: CASSLDREDGYTF. The variable domain in full, completed from reference TRBV7-9 and TRBJ1-2, reads DTGVSQNPRHKITKRGQNVTFRCDPISEHNRLYWYRQTLGQGPEFLTYFQNEAQLEKSRLLSDRFSAERPKGSFSTLEIQRTEQGDSAMYLCASSLDREDGYTFGSGTRLTVV.

This clonotype was counted between two and nine times. J is TRBJ1-2 and V is TRBV20-1; D possibly corresponds to TRBD1 (6 bases). The CDR3 length is 14 residues. V lost 5 bases, J lost 2 bases, and 15 bases lay in between. Germline CDR1 DFQATT, CDR2 SNEGSKA (reference sequence). The CDR3 DNA is TGCAGTGCTCCCGACAGGAGGAGGAACTATGGCTACACCTTC. Residues: CSAPDRRRNYGYTF.

The chain has TRBV27 and TRBJ2-3; possibly TRBD1 or TRBD2 for D (5 bases each). The V end was cut by 0 bases, the J end by 4 bases, with 14 bases between. The CDR3 runs 16 residues. Germline CDR1 MNHEY, CDR2 SMNVEV (reference sequence). The CDR3 here is CASSLSLGVPPDTQYF. As DNA, the CDR3 is TGTGCCAGCAGTTTATCATTGGGGGTCCCCCCAGATACGCAGTATTTT.

The chain uses TRBV20-1 and TRBJ2-1, with a tentative D call TRBD2 (5 bases). The V and J ends lost 3 bases and 4 bases respectively, with 13 bases between them. This CDR3 spans 14 amino acids. CDR1 is DFQATT and CDR2 is SNEGSKA in the germline V gene (reference sequence). In DNA, the CDR3 is TGCAGTGCTAGGCATCTAGAGGGATACAATGAGCAGTTCTTC. Its protein product is CSARHLEGYNEQFF.

This clonotype was counted a few times. The J gene is TRBJ2-7, the V gene TRBV7-9; maybe TRBD2 (6 bases). The germline CDR1 and CDR2 sequences are SEHNR and FQNEAQ (reference sequence). V was trimmed by 5 bases and J by 8 bases, leaving 13 bases between them. The CDR3 extends over 12 amino acids. The CDR3 nucleotides read TGTGCCAGCAGCCCGGGGGAAAATAAGCAGTACTTC. This translates into CASSPGENKQYF.

The chain combines TRBV29-1 with TRBJ2-5; D is undetermined. CDR3 length equals 13 residues. Germline values: CDR1 SQVTM, CDR2 ANQGSEA. The V end was cut by 0 bases, the J end by 0 bases, with 5 bases between. CDR3 sequence: CSVEDLDQETQYF. For the CDR3, the DNA is TGCAGCGTTGAAGATCTGGACCAAGAGACCCAGTACTTC.

The chain carries TRBV9 and TRBJ2-1, with a tentative D call TRBD1 (5 bases). Germline assignment: CDR1 SGDLS and CDR2 YYNGEE. The CDR3 has 15 amino acids. The V and J ends lost 4 bases and 5 bases respectively, with 16 bases between them. The CDR3 spells CASSTAGSGNNEQFF. For the CDR3, the DNA is TGTGCCAGCAGCACAGCCGGTTCAGGGAACAATGAGCAGTTCTTC. The complete variable domain, with remaining parts taken from reference TRBV9 and TRBJ2-1, reads DSGVTQTPKHLITATGQRVTLRCSPRSGDLSVYWYQQSLDQGLQFLIQYYNGEERAKGNILERFSAQQFPDLHSELNLSSLELGDSALYFCASSTAGSGNNEQFFGPGTRLTVL.

This clonotype was observed a handful of times. This chain joins TRBV5-1 and TRBJ2-2, with D hard to call. Between the trimmed V and J ends, which lost 2 bases and 1 base, there was a span of 6 bases. Germline V gives CDR1 SGHRS, CDR2 YFSETQ. CDR3 size: 14 residues. The CDR3 coding sequence is TGCGCCAGCAGCTTAAGCAGGAACACCGGGGAGCTGTTTTTT. This encodes CASSLSRNTGELFF.

This clonotype was observed a few times. V and J are TRBV3-1 and TRBJ2-3, with D perhaps TRBD1 (5 bases). Germline V gene lookup returns CDR1 LGHDT and CDR2 YNNKEL (reference sequence). V was pared by 8 bases and J by 2 bases, with 17 bases between. This CDR3 has 15 amino acids. The CDR3 nucleotides read TGTGCCAGCTCCCCCCTCCTGACAGACACAGATACGCAGTATTTT. This sequence encodes CASSPLLTDTDTQYF.

The table lists this clonotype with a few counts. V usage is TRBV7-9 and J usage is TRBJ1-2; a possible D gene is TRBD1 (6 bases). The ends were cut back, 1 base at V and 7 bases at J, with 13 bases in the middle. The CDR3 loop spans 14 amino acids. In germline, CDR1 is SEHNR, CDR2 FQNEAQ (reference sequence). CDR3 in DNA: TGTGCCAGCAGCTTAGACAGGGTTGGATTTGGCTACACCTTC. Translated: CASSLDRVGFGYTF.

This clonotype occurred many times. V is TRBV6-1 and J is TRBJ2-3; D is uncertain. The CDR3 sequence is 13 residues long. Trimming stripped 5 bases from V and 0 bases from J, with 6 bases between. The germline CDR1 and CDR2 sequences are MNHNS and SASEGT. The CDR3 region is CASSTTSTDTQYF. In DNA form, the CDR3 reads TGTGCCAGCAGTACGACTAGCACAGATACGCAGTATTTT.